This TCR beta chain was obtained from a study of blood T cell repertoires in COVID-19. Across the whole study: Spain, Italy and the United States supplied samples that represented acute and convalescent COVID-19. From T cells, B-cell-depleted T cells, or PBMCs came the material, which was cDNA or gDNA.

Original handling: Amplification of reference gene primers provided the estimated nucleated cell counts. Clones were read by immunoSEQ multiplex PCR, and TCRdb kept only the in-frame ones, dropping some. That table supplies the V and J calls and clone size; D and trimming were determined from the DNA. Of about 130,000 clones listed, about 81% are singletons. The CDR3 sequence is 15 residues long. Germline V gene data show CDR1 as SGHDT and CDR2 as YYEEEE. V was cut by 4 bases and J by 6 bases, with 17 bases left in between. This chain links TRBV5-6 with TRBJ2-1, with D possibly matching TRBD2 (6 bases). This receptor was obtained from a man aged 25-45 years with COVID-19, enrolled during active disease. Input material: peripheral blood. The CDR3 sequence: CASSPGTPDSNEQFF. As DNA, the CDR3 is TGTGCCAGCAGCCCAGGGACTCCCGACTCCAATGAGCAGTTCTTC.